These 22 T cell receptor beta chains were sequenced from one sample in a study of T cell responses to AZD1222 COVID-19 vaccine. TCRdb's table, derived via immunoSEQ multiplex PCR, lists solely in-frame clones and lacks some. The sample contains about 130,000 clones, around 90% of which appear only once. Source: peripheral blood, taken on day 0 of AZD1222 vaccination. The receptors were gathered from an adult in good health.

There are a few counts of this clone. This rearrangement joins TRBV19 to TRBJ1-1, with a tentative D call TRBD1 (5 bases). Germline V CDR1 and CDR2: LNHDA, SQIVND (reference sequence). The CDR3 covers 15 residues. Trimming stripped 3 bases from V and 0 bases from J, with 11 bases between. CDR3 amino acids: CASSMWGELNTEAFF. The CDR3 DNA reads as TGTGCCAGTAGTATGTGGGGGGAGTTGAACACTGAAGCTTTCTTT.

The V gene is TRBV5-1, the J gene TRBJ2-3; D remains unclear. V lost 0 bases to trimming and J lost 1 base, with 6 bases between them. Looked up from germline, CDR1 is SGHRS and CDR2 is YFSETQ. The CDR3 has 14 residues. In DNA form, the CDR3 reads TGCGCCAGCAGCTTGGAGGGTCGCACAGATACGCAGTATTTT. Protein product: CASSLEGRTDTQYF.

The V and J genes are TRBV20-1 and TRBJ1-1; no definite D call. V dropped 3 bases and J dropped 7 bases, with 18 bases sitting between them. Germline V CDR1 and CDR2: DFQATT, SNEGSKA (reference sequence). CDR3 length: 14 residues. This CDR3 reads CSASMRPTENEAFF. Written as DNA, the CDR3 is TGCAGTGCTAGTATGCGACCCACAGAAAATGAAGCTTTCTTT.

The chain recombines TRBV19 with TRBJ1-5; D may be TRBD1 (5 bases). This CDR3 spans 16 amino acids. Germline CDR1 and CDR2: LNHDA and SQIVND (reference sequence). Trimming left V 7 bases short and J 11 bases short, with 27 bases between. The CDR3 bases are TGTGCCAGTATAGAGGAGTGGGGCAGGAATCTAGGGGCCCAGCATTTT. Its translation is CASIEEWGRNLGAQHF.

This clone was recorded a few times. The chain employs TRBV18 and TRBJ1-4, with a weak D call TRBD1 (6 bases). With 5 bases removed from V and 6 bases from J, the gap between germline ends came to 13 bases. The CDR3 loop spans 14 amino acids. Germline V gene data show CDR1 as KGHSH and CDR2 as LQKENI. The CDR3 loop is CASSVAGADEKLFF. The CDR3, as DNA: TGTGCCAGCTCAGTGGCGGGGGCAGATGAAAAACTGTTTTTT.

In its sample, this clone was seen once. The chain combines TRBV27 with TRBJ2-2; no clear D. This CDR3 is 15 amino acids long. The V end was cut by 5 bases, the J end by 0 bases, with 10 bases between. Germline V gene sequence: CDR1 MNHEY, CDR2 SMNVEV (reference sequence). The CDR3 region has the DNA TGTGCCAGCAGTCTCCGGATACCGAACACCGGGGAGCTGTTTTTT. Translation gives CASSLRIPNTGELFF.

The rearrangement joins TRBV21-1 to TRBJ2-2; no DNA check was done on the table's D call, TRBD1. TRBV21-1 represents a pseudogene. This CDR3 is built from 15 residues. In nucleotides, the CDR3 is TGTGCCAGCAGCCCTCGGACAGGGGTCGCCGGGGAGCTGTTTTTT. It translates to CASSPRTGVAGELFF.

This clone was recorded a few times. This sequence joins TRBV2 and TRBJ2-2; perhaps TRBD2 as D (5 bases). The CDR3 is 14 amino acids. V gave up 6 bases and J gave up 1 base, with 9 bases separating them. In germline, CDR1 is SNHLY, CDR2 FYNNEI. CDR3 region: CASSPRENTGELFF. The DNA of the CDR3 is TGTGCCAGCAGCCCCCGGGAGAACACCGGGGAGCTGTTTTTT.

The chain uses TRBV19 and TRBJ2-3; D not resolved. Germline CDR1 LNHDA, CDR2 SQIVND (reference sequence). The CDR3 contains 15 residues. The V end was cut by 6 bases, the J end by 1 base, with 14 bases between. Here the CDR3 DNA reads TGTGCCAGTAGGTCTATTGGCGTTCGCACAGATACGCAGTATTTT. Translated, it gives CASRSIGVRTDTQYF.

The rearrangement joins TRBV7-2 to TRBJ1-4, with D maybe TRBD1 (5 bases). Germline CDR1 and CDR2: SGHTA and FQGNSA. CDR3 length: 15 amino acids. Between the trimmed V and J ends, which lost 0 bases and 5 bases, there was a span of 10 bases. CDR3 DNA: TGTGCCAGCAGCTTAGCACGGGGGTGGAATGAAAAACTGTTTTTT. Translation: CASSLARGWNEKLFF. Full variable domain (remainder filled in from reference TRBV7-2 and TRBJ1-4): GAGVSQSPSNKVTEKGKDVELRCDPISGHTALYWYRQSLGQGLEFLIYFQGNSAPDKSGLPSDRFSAERTGGSVSTLTIQRTQQEDSAVYLCASSLARGWNEKLFFGSGTQLSVL.

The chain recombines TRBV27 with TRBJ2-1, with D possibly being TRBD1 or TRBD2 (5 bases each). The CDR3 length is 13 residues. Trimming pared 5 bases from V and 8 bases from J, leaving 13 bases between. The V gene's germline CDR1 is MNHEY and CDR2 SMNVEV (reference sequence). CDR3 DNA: TGTGCCAGCAGTCTAAACCGGGGACATGAGCAGTTCTTC. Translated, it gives CASSLNRGHEQFF.

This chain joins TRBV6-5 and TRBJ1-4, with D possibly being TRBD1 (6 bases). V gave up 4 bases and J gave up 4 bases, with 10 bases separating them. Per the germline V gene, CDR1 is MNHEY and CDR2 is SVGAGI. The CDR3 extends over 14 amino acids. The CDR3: CASSSDSYNEKLFF. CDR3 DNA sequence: TGTGCCAGCAGTTCGGACAGCTATAATGAAAAACTGTTTTTT.

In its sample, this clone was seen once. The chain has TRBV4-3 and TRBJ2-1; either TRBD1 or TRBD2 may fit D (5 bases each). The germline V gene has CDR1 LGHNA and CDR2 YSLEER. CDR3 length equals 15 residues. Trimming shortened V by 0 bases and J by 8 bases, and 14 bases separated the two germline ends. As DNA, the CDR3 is TGCGCCAGCAGCCAAGAACTGAAGGGGAGCTATGAGCAGTTCTTC. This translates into CASSQELKGSYEQFF.

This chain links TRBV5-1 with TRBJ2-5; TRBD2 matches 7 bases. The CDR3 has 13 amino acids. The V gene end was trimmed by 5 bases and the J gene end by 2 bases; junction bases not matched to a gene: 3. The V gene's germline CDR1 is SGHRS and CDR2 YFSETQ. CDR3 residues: CASRAGLQETQYF. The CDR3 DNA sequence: TGCGCCAGCAGAGCGGGACTACAAGAGACCCAGTACTTC.

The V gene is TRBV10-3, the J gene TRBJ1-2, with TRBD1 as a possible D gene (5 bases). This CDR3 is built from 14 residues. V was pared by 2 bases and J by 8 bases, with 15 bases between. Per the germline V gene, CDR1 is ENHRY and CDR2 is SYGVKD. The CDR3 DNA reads TGTGCCATCAGTGAGGGGGCCGACTGGGAGGGCTACACCTTC. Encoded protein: CAISEGADWEGYTF.

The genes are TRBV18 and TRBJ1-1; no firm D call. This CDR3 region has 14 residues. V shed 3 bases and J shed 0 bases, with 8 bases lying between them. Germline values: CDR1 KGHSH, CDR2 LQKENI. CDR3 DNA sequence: TGTGCCAGCTCACCGAGCCAGTTGAACACTGAAGCTTTCTTT. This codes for CASSPSQLNTEAFF.

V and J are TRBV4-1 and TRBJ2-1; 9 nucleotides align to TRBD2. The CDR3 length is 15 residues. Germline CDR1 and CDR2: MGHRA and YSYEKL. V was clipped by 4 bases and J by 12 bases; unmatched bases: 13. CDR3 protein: CASSLPGLAAARQFF. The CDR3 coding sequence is TGCGCCAGCAGCCTTCCGGGACTAGCCGCTGCGCGGCAGTTCTTC.

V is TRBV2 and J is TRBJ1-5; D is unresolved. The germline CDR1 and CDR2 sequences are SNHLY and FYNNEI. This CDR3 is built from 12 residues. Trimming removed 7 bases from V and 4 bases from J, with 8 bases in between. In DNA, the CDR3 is TGTGCCAGCAACGGAGAGAATCAGCCCCAGCATTTT. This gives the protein CASNGENQPQHF.

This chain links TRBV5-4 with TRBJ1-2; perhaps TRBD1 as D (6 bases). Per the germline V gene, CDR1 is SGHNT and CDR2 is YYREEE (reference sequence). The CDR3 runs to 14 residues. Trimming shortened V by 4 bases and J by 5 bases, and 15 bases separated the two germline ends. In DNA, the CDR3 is TGTGCCAGCAGCCCGGGGGGCCAGGGTTATGGCTACACCTTC. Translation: CASSPGGQGYGYTF.

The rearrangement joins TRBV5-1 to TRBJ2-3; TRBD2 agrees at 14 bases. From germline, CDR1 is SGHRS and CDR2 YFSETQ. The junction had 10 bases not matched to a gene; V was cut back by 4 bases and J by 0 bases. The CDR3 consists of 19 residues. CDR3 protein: CASSPGLAGAYPSTDTQYF. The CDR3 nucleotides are TGCGCCAGCAGCCCGGGACTAGCGGGGGCGTACCCAAGCACAGATACGCAGTATTTT.

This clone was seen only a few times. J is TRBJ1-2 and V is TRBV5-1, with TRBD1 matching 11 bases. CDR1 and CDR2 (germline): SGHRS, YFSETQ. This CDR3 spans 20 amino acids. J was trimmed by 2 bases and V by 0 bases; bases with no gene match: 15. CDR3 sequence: CASSLGSRDRGSSMNYGYTF. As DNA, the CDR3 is TGCGCCAGCAGCTTGGGAAGCCGGGACAGGGGGAGTAGTATGAACTATGGCTACACCTTC. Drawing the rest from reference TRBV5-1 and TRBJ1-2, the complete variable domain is KAGVTQTPRYLIKTRGQQVTLSCSPISGHRSVSWYQQTPGQGLQFLFEYFSETQRNKGNFPGRFSGRQFSNSRSEMNVSTLELGDSALYLCASSLGSRDRGSSMNYGYTFGSGTRLTVV.

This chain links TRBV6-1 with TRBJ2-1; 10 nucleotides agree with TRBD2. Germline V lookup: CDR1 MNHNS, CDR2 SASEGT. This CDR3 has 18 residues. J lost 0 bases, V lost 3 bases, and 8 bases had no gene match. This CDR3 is CASSDTSGAKVSYNEQFF. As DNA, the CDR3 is TGTGCCAGCAGTGATACTAGCGGGGCGAAAGTCTCCTACAATGAGCAGTTCTTC.